These 7 T cell receptor beta chains were all obtained from the same sample, sequenced in a study of blood T cell repertoires in COVID-19. The method was immunoSEQ multiplex PCR; TCRdb's version includes in-frame clones alone and lacks a portion of them. In the table there are over 75,000 clones, roughly 88% of which are singletons. Specimen: peripheral blood. The receptors here all came from a woman of 80 years or more with active or convalescent COVID-19.

The chain is built from TRBV2 and TRBJ2-7, with D possibly TRBD1 on 6 matching bases. In germline, CDR1 is SNHLY, CDR2 FYNNEI. This CDR3 has 16 amino acids. The ends were cut back, 5 bases at V and 0 bases at J, with 17 bases in the middle. CDR3 nucleotides: TGTGCCAGCAGTACCCGACGAATAGGGGGCTCCTACGAGCAGTACTTC. The encoded protein is CASSTRRIGGSYEQYF.

This chain connects TRBV6-5 to TRBJ1-5; maybe TRBD1 (6 bases). Per the germline V gene, CDR1 is MNHEY and CDR2 is SVGAGI. V lost 5 bases and J lost 1, with 9 bases in between. The CDR3 consists of 14 residues. CDR3 amino acids: CASSTRGSNQPQHF. The CDR3 DNA reads as TGTGCCAGCAGTACCAGGGGAAGCAATCAGCCCCAGCATTTT.

V gene TRBV5-1 combines with J gene TRBJ1-2, with 11 bases lining up with TRBD1. The junction had 12 bases not matched to a gene; V was cut back by 4 bases and J by 4 bases. The CDR3 spans 17 residues. Germline assignment: CDR1 SGHRS and CDR2 YFSETQ. The DNA for the CDR3 is TGCGCCAGCAGCCCCACCGGGACAGGGGGAAGGAGCTATGGCTACACCTTC. This gives the protein CASSPTGTGGRSYGYTF.

The chain is built from TRBV2 and TRBJ1-2; D possibly corresponds to TRBD1 (5 bases). V lost 8 bases and J 2 bases, leaving 9 bases between the germline ends. The germline CDR1 and CDR2 sequences are SNHLY and FYNNEI. The CDR3 length is 12 residues. The CDR3 sequence is CASSGQNYGYTF. The DNA for the CDR3 is TGTGCCAGCTCTGGACAAAACTATGGCTACACCTTC.

The J gene is TRBJ1-2, the V gene TRBV18; 7 bases match TRBD1. CDR3 length: 14 amino acids. J was trimmed by 2 bases and V by 6 bases; bases with no gene match: 6. Germline CDR1 is KGHSH and CDR2 is LQKENI. The CDR3 spells CASSLGQLNYGYTF. The CDR3 bases are TGTGCCAGCTCTTTGGGACAGCTAAACTATGGCTACACCTTC.

V gene TRBV7-2 combines with J gene TRBJ2-1; TRBD1 is a possible D gene (6 bases). The CDR3 sequence is 13 residues long. V was trimmed by 5 bases and J by 8 bases, leaving 13 bases between them. The V gene's germline CDR1 is SGHTA and CDR2 FQGNSA. CDR3 loop: CASSVYRVDEQFF. The DNA for the CDR3 is TGTGCCAGCAGCGTTTACAGGGTTGATGAGCAGTTCTTC.

The chain employs TRBV9 and TRBJ1-3; 8 nucleotides line up with TRBD1. V was pared by 0 bases and J by 4 bases, with 0 bases of the junction left unmatched. The length of the CDR3 is 14 residues. The germline V gene has CDR1 SGDLS and CDR2 YYNGEE. The CDR3 DNA reads TGTGCCAGCAGCGTAGCAGGGGGCGGAAACACCATATATTTT. Translation: CASSVAGGGNTIYF.